These 26 T cell receptor beta chains were all obtained from the same sample, sequenced in a study of blood T cells in healthy people across ages. Alongside a J-beta primer mix, a sample-barcoded 5' primer served in a second PCR lasting about 7 to 12 cycles. TCRdb reanalysed the 5' RACE reads using MiXCR and keeps one entry per CDR3 protein. The sample records over 1,500,000 distinct CDR3 sequences, roughly two fifths being singletons. The sample consisted of blood. The receptors originated from a human donor in good health.

This clonotype has only a few counts. This chain links TRBV6-5 with TRBJ1-2; D gene unclear. CDR3 length: 14 residues. From germline, CDR1 is MNHEY and CDR2 SVGAGI. V lost 7 bases to trimming and J lost 5 bases, with 17 bases between them. CDR3 sequence: CASKALQPLYGYTF. CDR3 DNA sequence: TGTGCCAGCAAAGCCTTGCAACCCCTATATGGCTACACCTTC.

This clonotype showed up just a few times. This chain links TRBV4-2 with TRBJ1-2; D ambiguous. V was cut by 1 base and J by 8 bases, with 17 bases left in between. The germline CDR1 and CDR2 sequences are LGHNA and YNFKEQ. The length of the CDR3 is 15 residues. The CDR3 loop reads CASSQVSPGSAGYTF. The CDR3 nucleotides are TGTGCCAGCAGCCAAGTCAGCCCCGGGAGTGCGGGCTACACCTTC.

The chain has TRBV7-9 and TRBJ1-1; D uncertain. Trimming pared 6 bases from V and 8 bases from J, leaving 13 bases between. Germline CDR1 SEHNR, CDR2 FQNEAQ (reference sequence). This CDR3 is 12 amino acids long. The CDR3 coding sequence is TGTGCCAGCAGAACTGAGGGCAGAGAAGCTTTCTTT. As protein: CASRTEGREAFF.

In this sample, this clonotype turned up a few times. This sequence joins TRBV9 and TRBJ1-2, with D possibly matching TRBD1 (5 bases). CDR3 length: 14 amino acids. V lost 3 bases, J lost 3 bases, and 12 bases lay in between. The germline CDR1 and CDR2 sequences are SGDLS and YYNGEE. CDR3 in amino acids: CASSGNGGDYGYTF. The CDR3 nucleotides are TGTGCCAGCAGCGGAAATGGGGGGGACTATGGCTACACCTTC. The complete variable domain, with remaining parts taken from reference TRBV9 and TRBJ1-2, reads DSGVTQTPKHLITATGQRVTLRCSPRSGDLSVYWYQQSLDQGLQFLIQYYNGEERAKGNILERFSAQQFPDLHSELNLSSLELGDSALYFCASSGNGGDYGYTFGSGTRLTVV.

The chain combines TRBV3-1 with TRBJ2-1; tentatively, D is TRBD1 (5 bases). Germline CDR1 LGHDT, CDR2 YNNKEL (reference sequence). V lost 8 bases and J lost 2, with 13 bases in between. The length of the CDR3 is 14 residues. CDR3 loop: CASERGAAYNEQFF. The CDR3 DNA is TGTGCCAGCGAACGTGGGGCGGCCTACAATGAGCAGTTCTTC.

A few counts support this clonotype. This chain connects TRBV5-5 to TRBJ2-7; D call uncertain. CDR1 and CDR2 (germline): SGHKS, YYEKEE (reference sequence). V was clipped by 1 base and J by 5 bases, with 13 bases between them. The CDR3 spans 14 residues. The CDR3 loop is CASSLRRTIHEQYF. DNA for the CDR3: TGTGCCAGCAGCTTGAGACGGACGATACACGAGCAGTACTTC.

A few counts support this clonotype. A clone one base away is much larger, so this may be a read error. The rearrangement joins TRBV7-8 to TRBJ2-7; no definite D call. V was shortened by 4 bases and J by 4 bases, with 11 bases between the two germline ends. In germline, CDR1 is SGHVS, CDR2 FQNEAQ. This CDR3 contains 13 residues. Written as DNA, the CDR3 is TGTGCCAGCAGCTCCCGCCCCCGATACGAGCAGTACTTC. Encoded protein: CASSSRPRYEQYF.

The table lists this clonotype with a few counts. The rearrangement uses TRBV7-9 and TRBJ1-2; the match to TRBD1 covers 10 bases. Per the germline V gene, CDR1 is SEHNR and CDR2 is FQNEAQ (reference sequence). Trimming cost V 4 bases and J 2 bases; bases outside gene matches: 7. The CDR3 is 16 amino acids. In DNA form, the CDR3 reads TGTGCCAGCAGCTCCCTAAGGACAGGGGGAAACTATGGCTACACCTTC. This translates into CASSSLRTGGNYGYTF.

The chain has TRBV6-5 and TRBJ2-7; D might be TRBD2 (5 bases). The CDR3 runs to 13 residues. The germline V gene has CDR1 MNHEY and CDR2 SVGAGI. The V gene lost 2 bases and the J gene lost 10 bases, with 15 bases spanning the gap. CDR3 DNA sequence: TGTGCCAGCAGTTACGAGGGCAAGGAGGCCCAGTACTTC. It codes for CASSYEGKEAQYF.

J is TRBJ2-1 and V is TRBV6-2 or TRBV6-3; TRBD2 aligns across 7 bases. The germline V gene encodes CDR1 MNHEY and CDR2 SVGEGT. CDR3 size: 15 residues. Germline trimming cut 7 bases from V and 6 bases from J; bases unmatched to any gene: 12. Written as DNA, the CDR3 is TGTGCCAGCATGGGAGGGACGGGCTCTATCAATGAGCAGTTCTTC. It codes for CASMGGTGSINEQFF.

This clonotype came up a few times. The genes are TRBV29-1 and TRBJ1-1; D unresolved. The CDR3 loop spans 10 amino acids. V dropped 5 bases and J dropped 6 bases, with 7 bases sitting between them. The germline V gene has CDR1 SQVTM and CDR2 ANQGSEA. The CDR3 region has the DNA TGCAGCGTTATGGATTCTGAAGCTTTCTTT. Its translation: CSVMDSEAFF.

The chain uses TRBV20-1 and TRBJ1-2; maybe TRBD1 (5 bases). Germline V gives CDR1 DFQATT, CDR2 SNEGSKA (reference sequence). CDR3 length equals 12 residues. The V end was cut by 3 bases, the J end by 4 bases, with 9 bases between. CDR3 in DNA: TGCAGTGCTAGCCGACAGCTCTATGGCTACACCTTC. Protein sequence: CSASRQLYGYTF.

The V gene is TRBV5-1, the J gene TRBJ2-7, with TRBD1 as a possible D gene (6 bases). CDR3 length: 13 residues. Looked up from germline, CDR1 is SGHRS and CDR2 is YFSETQ. The ends were cut back, 3 bases at V and 5 bases at J, with 12 bases in the middle. The CDR3 region is CASSYAGDDEQYF. CDR3 nucleotides: TGCGCCAGCAGCTATGCAGGGGACGACGAGCAGTACTTC.

The sample holds a few counts of this clonotype. The CDR3 sequence is CASYPGSGGYTF. CDR3 bases: TGTGCCAGCTACCCCGGGTCCGGTGGCTACACCTTC. The gene calls are TRBV12-3 or TRBV12-4 and TRBJ1-2, with D unresolved. This CDR3 is 12 amino acids long. Trimming removed 8 bases at V and 7 bases at J, with 14 bases between.

This clonotype appeared many times. The chain uses TRBV20-1 and TRBJ2-7, with D unclear. Trimming shortened V by 6 bases and J by 3 bases, and 9 bases separated the two germline ends. The germline V gene encodes CDR1 DFQATT and CDR2 SNEGSKA (reference sequence). The CDR3 spans 11 residues. The CDR3 loop reads CSAPLNYEQYF. The CDR3, as DNA: TGCAGTGCCCCACTAAACTACGAGCAGTACTTC.

A word on this clonotype: A read error may account for a junction end that differs from germline. The rearrangement links TRBV7-2 to TRBJ2-7; D unclear. Gene TRBJ2-5 matches the end of the DNA better, so the J call may be wrong. CDR1 SGHTA and CDR2 FQGNSA come from the germline V gene. This CDR3 is built from 13 residues. CDR3 amino acids: CASSFVFQGTQYF. CDR3 sequence (DNA): TGTGCCAGCAGCTTCGTCTTCCAAGGGACCCAGTACTTC.

V gene TRBV29-1 combines with J gene TRBJ1-2; D might be TRBD1 (5 bases). The CDR3 covers 14 residues. The germline V and J ends were trimmed by 3 bases and 4 bases, with 15 bases remaining between them. The germline CDR1 and CDR2 sequences are SQVTM and ANQGSEA. CDR3 residues: CSVDPSGAIYGYTF. The CDR3 DNA reads TGCAGCGTTGACCCCAGTGGGGCGATCTATGGCTACACCTTC.

The sample holds a few counts of this clonotype. The chain is built from TRBV27 and TRBJ2-7; no clear D gene. V was shortened by 4 bases and J by 6 bases, with 16 bases between the two germline ends. This CDR3 contains 14 residues. CDR1 and CDR2 from the germline V gene are MNHEY and SMNVEV (reference sequence). The CDR3 DNA reads TGTGCCAGCAGTTCTGGGCAGAGAATGGGCGAGCAGTACTTC. Residues: CASSSGQRMGEQYF.

Many counts were recorded for this clonotype. CDR3 DNA: TGTGCCAGCAGCCCCAGGGGGGCGAACTATGGCTACACCTTC. Its protein is CASSPRGANYGYTF. The chain uses TRBV7-2 and TRBJ1-2, with 7 bases fitting TRBD1. From germline, CDR1 is SGHTA and CDR2 FQGNSA. This CDR3 has 14 amino acids. V was clipped by 5 bases and J by 2 bases; unmatched bases: 5.

This clonotype was found a few times. V gene TRBV5-1 combines with J gene TRBJ2-1; 12 bases agree with TRBD2. Germline V gives CDR1 SGHRS, CDR2 YFSETQ. The CDR3 spans 18 residues. Trimming removed 3 bases from V and 0 bases from J; junction bases left unmatched: 7. The CDR3 nucleotides are TGCGCCAGCAGCTACGGGACTAGCGGGTCGAGCTCCTACAATGAGCAGTTCTTC. Translation: CASSYGTSGSSSYNEQFF.

The table lists this clonotype with a count of one. The rearrangement joins TRBV20-1 to TRBJ2-5; no clear D. CDR1 and CDR2 from the germline V gene are DFQATT and SNEGSKA (reference sequence). The length of the CDR3 is 14 residues. The V end was cut by 3 bases, the J end by 4 bases, with 15 bases between. CDR3: CSARKGPFGETQYF. CDR3 DNA: TGCAGTGCTAGGAAGGGCCCCTTCGGAGAGACCCAGTACTTC.

This clonotype has only a few counts. The rearrangement uses TRBV28 and TRBJ1-2; D remains ambiguous. The V gene's germline CDR1 is MDHEN and CDR2 SYDVKM. V was pared by 5 bases and J by 1 base, with 14 bases between. This CDR3 contains 15 residues. The CDR3, as DNA: TGTGCCAGCAGTCCCGGAGGGAACATTAACTATGGCTACACCTTC. This codes for CASSPGGNINYGYTF.

The rearrangement uses TRBV5-5 and TRBJ1-2; D uncertain. The CDR3 runs 17 residues. V lost 1 base to trimming and J lost 7 bases, with 23 bases between them. Per the germline V gene, CDR1 is SGHKS and CDR2 is YYEKEE (reference sequence). The CDR3: CASSLSPRAPYGFGYTF. The CDR3 DNA sequence: TGTGCCAGCAGCTTGAGCCCGAGGGCCCCATATGGCTTTGGCTACACCTTC.

This clonotype has only a few counts. This chain links TRBV6-1 with TRBJ1-2, with D unresolved. Germline V gene lookup returns CDR1 MNHNS and CDR2 SASEGT. V was clipped by 8 bases and J by 5 bases, with 15 bases between them. The CDR3 spans 13 residues. The CDR3 sequence is CASLTPRLYGYTF. In DNA, the CDR3 is TGTGCCAGCCTTACCCCTAGGCTTTATGGCTACACCTTC.

The CDR3 bases are TGTGCCAGCAGCCAAGGGTGGCCCGGGGAGAATGAGCAGTTCTTC. Translating gives CASSQGWPGENEQFF. The chain carries TRBV4-2 and TRBJ2-1; D possibly corresponds to TRBD2 (5 bases). V was trimmed by 1 base and J by 7 bases, leaving 14 bases between them. CDR1 and CDR2 from the germline V gene are LGHNA and YNFKEQ. The CDR3 loop spans 15 amino acids.

This clonotype was seen ten or more times. This CDR3 is CSARVGQGYEQYF. Written as DNA, the CDR3 is TGCAGTGCTAGGGTCGGGCAGGGCTACGAGCAGTACTTC. The chain couples TRBV20-1 to TRBJ2-7; TRBD1 is a possible D gene (5 bases). CDR1 DFQATT and CDR2 SNEGSKA come from the germline V gene (reference sequence). This CDR3 region has 13 residues. V lost 3 bases to trimming and J lost 3 bases, with 12 bases between them.